Below, one TCR beta chain is given with its context. The sample is drawn from a study of T cell changes during pregnancy in multiple sclerosis. V dropped 2 bases and J dropped 6; count of bases not matched to a gene: 6. Germline assignment: CDR1 GTSNPN and CDR2 SVGIG (reference sequence). The length of the CDR3 is 13 residues. TCRdb's copy holds only in-frame clones and misses some; the assay was immunoSEQ multiplex PCR. This table has 75,000 to 95,000 clones, about 92% appearing once. Sequenced here: peripheral blood, sampled in the first trimester of pregnancy. The genes are TRBV30 and TRBJ2-7, with 8 nucleotides matching TRBD2. This clonotype originated in a female donor with multiple sclerosis, enrolled in a pregnancy study. The chain's CDR3 is CAWSPLAASEQYF. The CDR3 DNA reads TGTGCCTGGAGTCCACTAGCGGCAAGCGAGCAGTACTTC.